This T cell receptor beta chain was obtained from a study of Ad26.COV2.S vaccination and SARS-CoV-2 variants. Findings and limits, study-wide: Analyses of TCR breadth and depth may have underestimated total T cell responses. Post-vaccination spike-specific CD8+ and CD4+ T cell responses reportedly had substantial breadth.

Only in-frame clones appear in the TCRdb table, and some are missing; sequencing was by immunoSEQ multiplex PCR. The sample carries approximately 350,000 clones, around 87% recorded once. The treatment is: some 20 received Ad26.COV2.S at low or high dose, single or two shots; about 5 received placebo; per-sample allocation not given. Sample collection was performed on day 63 after the first vaccine or placebo injection. This Boston cohort included adults aged 18-55 years. Germline CDR1 and CDR2: LNHNV and YYDKDF (reference sequence). V was trimmed by 0 bases and J by 1 base, leaving 9 bases between them. The CDR3 totals 15 residues. Only a few counts were recorded for this clone. The antigen is not known.

The sequenced sample was peripheral blood, obtained in a trial of Ad26.COV2.S vaccine versus placebo. This TCR was sampled from a person aged 18-60 years who received the Ad26.COV2.S COVID-19 vaccine or a placebo. The chain carries TRBV15 and TRBJ1-1; D gene uncertain. In nucleotides, the CDR3 is TGTGCCACCAGCAGAGATCGGCGGACGAACACTGAAGCTTTCTTT. Protein product: CATSRDRRTNTEAFF.